The 28 T cell receptor beta chains reported below all come from one sample, sequenced in a study of blood T cell repertoires in COVID-19. Clones were read by immunoSEQ multiplex PCR, and TCRdb kept only the in-frame ones, dropping some. The sample consists of about 70,000 clones, more than 75% of them appearing once. Sequenced material: peripheral blood. These TCRs come from a human donor in a cohort sampled during active COVID-19.

J is TRBJ2-2 and V is TRBV3-1 (or the pseudogene TRBV3-2); 12 bases map to TRBD1. The trim removed 7 bases at V and 7 bases at J, leaving 4 bases unmatched. The CDR3 runs to 14 residues. Germline CDR1 LGHDT, CDR2 YNNKEL (reference sequence). The chain's CDR3 is CASTGTGGLGELFF. As DNA, the CDR3 is TGTGCCAGCACCGGGACAGGGGGCCTCGGGGAGCTGTTTTTT.

The chain uses TRBV9 and TRBJ1-2, with D possibly TRBD1 on 6 matching bases. Trimming stripped 2 bases from V and 6 bases from J, with 14 bases between. This CDR3 is built from 14 residues. The germline CDR1 and CDR2 sequences are SGDLS and YYNGEE. The CDR3 sequence is CASSVGTGNHGYTF. In DNA, the CDR3 is TGTGCCAGCAGCGTCGGAACAGGGAACCATGGCTACACCTTC.

The chain recombines TRBV19 with TRBJ2-1; D call uncertain. V lost 6 bases, J lost 5 bases, and 8 bases lay in between. The germline V gene encodes CDR1 LNHDA and CDR2 SQIVND (reference sequence). The CDR3 is 12 residues long. Here the CDR3 reads CASRSRNNEQFF. The CDR3 DNA reads as TGTGCCAGTAGAAGCAGGAACAATGAGCAGTTCTTC. The full variable domain, with the rest looked up from reference TRBV19 and TRBJ2-1, is DGGITQSPKYLFRKEGQNVTLSCEQNLNHDAMYWYRQDPGQGLRLIYYSQIVNDFQKGDIAEGYSVSREKKESFPLTVTSAQKNPTAFYLCASRSRNNEQFFGPGTRLTVL.

The V and J genes are TRBV9 and TRBJ2-7; TRBD2 matches 12 bases. The CDR3 sequence is 17 residues long. Germline trimming cut 4 bases from V and 4 bases from J; bases unmatched to any gene: 12. Per the germline V gene, CDR1 is SGDLS and CDR2 is YYNGEE. The DNA of the CDR3 is TGTGCCAGCAGCCCGGATGGGACTAGCGGGTGGTTATACGAGCAGTACTTC. Translation: CASSPDGTSGWLYEQYF.

The genes are TRBV10-2 and TRBJ2-1; unclear D gene. Germline CDR1 is WSHSY and CDR2 is SAAADI. V dropped 6 bases and J dropped 2 bases, with 14 bases sitting between them. The CDR3 has 15 residues. The CDR3 loop is CASSDSSYTYNEQFF. The CDR3 DNA is TGCGCCAGCAGCGACTCCTCTTATACCTACAATGAGCAGTTCTTC.

The chain couples TRBV6-6 to TRBJ1-2, with D possibly being TRBD1 (6 bases). The length of the CDR3 is 13 residues. In germline, CDR1 is MNHNY, CDR2 SVGAGI (reference sequence). V lost 5 bases, J lost 4 bases, and 11 bases lay in between. CDR3: CASSAGQLYGYTF. CDR3 sequence (DNA): TGTGCCAGCAGTGCTGGACAGCTCTATGGCTACACCTTC.

This clone was seen a single time. J is TRBJ2-7 and V is TRBV11-2, with no clear D. This CDR3 has 17 residues. Trimming stripped 1 base from V and 5 bases from J, with 21 bases between. CDR1 SGHAT and CDR2 FQNNGV come from the germline V gene. The CDR3 DNA reads TGTGCCAGCAGCTTAGTTTTGGTTGGCCATTCCCCCCACGAGCAGTACGTC. Translation: CASSLVLVGHSPHEQYV.

V is TRBV12-3 or TRBV12-4 and J is TRBJ1-2, with a tentative D call TRBD1 (6 bases). V lost 6 bases and J 5 bases, leaving 10 bases between the germline ends. This CDR3 is 12 amino acids long. CDR3 bases: TGTGCCAGCAGCTACCAGGGGTATGGCTACACCTTC. It is translated as CASSYQGYGYTF.

Here the CDR3 DNA reads TGTGCCAGCAGCTTAGGGACGAGGGGGACCCGGAGGGAAAAACTGTTTTTT. Its translation is CASSLGTRGTRREKLFF. The rearrangement links TRBV11-2 to TRBJ1-4, with a possible D match to TRBD1 (6 bases). CDR3 length equals 17 residues. Trimming removed 1 base from V and 8 bases from J, with 20 bases in between. Looked up from germline, CDR1 is SGHAT and CDR2 is FQNNGV.

The chain is built from TRBV7-9 and TRBJ1-2; 8 positions agree with TRBD1. In germline, CDR1 is SEHNR, CDR2 FQNEAQ (reference sequence). The CDR3 spans 16 residues. The junction had 6 bases not matched to a gene; V was cut back by 3 bases and J by 0 bases. This chain's CDR3 is CASSLGQDQPNYGYTF. The DNA of the CDR3 is TGTGCCAGCAGCTTGGGACAGGACCAGCCTAACTATGGCTACACCTTC.

V gene TRBV15 combines with J gene TRBJ2-1; 12 bases line up with TRBD2. Looked up from germline, CDR1 is LNHNV and CDR2 is YYDKDF (reference sequence). The CDR3 runs to 18 residues. The V segment lost 0 bases and the J segment 6 bases; nucleotides outside the gene matches: 9. CDR3 sequence reads: CATSRDSRRLAGANEQFF. The CDR3 DNA sequence: TGTGCCACCAGCAGAGATAGTCGGCGACTAGCGGGAGCCAATGAGCAGTTCTTC.

This sequence joins TRBV3-1 (or the pseudogene TRBV3-2) and TRBJ1-2; the match to TRBD1 covers 8 bases. There are 14 residues in the CDR3. The ends lost 2 bases at V and 7 bases at J; junction bases unmatched: 6. CDR1 and CDR2 (germline): LGHDT, YNNKEL (reference sequence). The CDR3 DNA sequence: TGTGCCAGCAGCCAAATGGACAGGGCGGGTGGCTACACCTTC. Its translation: CASSQMDRAGGYTF.

This chain uses TRBV7-9 with TRBJ2-3, with 14 bases aligning to TRBD2. The ends lost 3 bases at V and 6 bases at J; junction bases unmatched: 14. The CDR3 consists of 19 residues. CDR1 SEHNR and CDR2 FQNEAQ come from the germline V gene (reference sequence). DNA of the CDR3: TGTGCCAGCAGCTTTGCGACTAGCGGGAGGGCTCCGGTACAGGATACGCAGTATTTT. Its protein is CASSFATSGRAPVQDTQYF. The whole variable domain, filled in from reference TRBV7-9 and TRBJ2-3, reads DTGVSQNPRHKITKRGQNVTFRCDPISEHNRLYWYRQTLGQGPEFLTYFQNEAQLEKSRLLSDRFSAERPKGSFSTLEIQRTEQGDSAMYLCASSFATSGRAPVQDTQYFGPGTRLTVL.

This clone was found a few times. The rearrangement uses TRBV21-1 and TRBJ1-1; the table gives TRBD1 as D, unverified against the DNA. TRBV21-1 is classified as a pseudogene. The CDR3 consists of 14 residues. Here the CDR3 reads CASSSGHLNTEAFF. Here the CDR3 DNA reads TGTGCCAGCAGTTCGGGACACCTGAACACTGAAGCTTTCTTT.

A few counts support this clone. This chain connects TRBV29-1 to TRBJ1-3; D might be TRBD1 (5 bases). The CDR3 sequence is 13 residues long. Germline V gene lookup returns CDR1 SQVTM and CDR2 ANQGSEA. Trimming shortened V by 1 base and J by 4 bases, and 8 bases separated the two germline ends. The CDR3 loop reads CSVEGGQGNTIYF. The CDR3 nucleotides are TGCAGCGTTGAAGGGGGCCAAGGAAACACCATATATTTT.

A single count supports this clone. The V gene is TRBV2, the J gene TRBJ2-2; 7 bases are a match to TRBD2. CDR3 length: 15 residues. The V gene end was trimmed by 3 bases and the J gene end by 10 bases; junction bases not matched to a gene: 11. Looked up from germline, CDR1 is SNHLY and CDR2 is FYNNEI. In DNA form, the CDR3 reads TGTGCCAGCAGTGATCGAGCGGGAAGCGGGGAGGAGCTGTTTTTT. This codes for CASSDRAGSGEELFF. The variable domain in full, completed from reference TRBV2 and TRBJ2-2, reads EPEVTQTPSHQVTQMGQEVILRCVPISNHLYFYWYRQILGQKVEFLVSFYNNEISEKSEIFDDQFSVERPDGSNFTLKIRSTKLEDSAMYFCASSDRAGSGEELFFGEGSRLTVL.

The chain joins TRBV3-1 (or the pseudogene TRBV3-2) to TRBJ2-5; D is uncertain. Trimming removed 0 bases at V and 13 bases at J, with 9 bases between. Germline V gives CDR1 LGHDT, CDR2 YNNKEL (reference sequence). This CDR3 spans 11 amino acids. The CDR3 DNA is TGTGCCAGCAGCCAAGACTTGGGCGTGTACTTC. Protein: CASSQDLGVYF.

In its sample, this clone ranks as medium-sized (0.01 to 0.1%). The chain combines TRBV7-3 with TRBJ1-4, with TRBD1 matching 8 bases. This CDR3 contains 14 residues. V lost 3 bases, J lost 8 bases, and 5 bases stayed unmatched. Germline-derived CDR1 and CDR2 are SGHTA and FQGTGA. CDR3 in DNA: TGTGCCAGCAGCTTGCAGGGGGCGGAAGAAAAACTGTTTTTT. This translates into CASSLQGAEEKLFF. The full variable domain, rest sourced from reference TRBV7-3 and TRBJ1-4, is GAGVSQTPSNKVTEKGKYVELRCDPISGHTALYWYRQSLGQGPEFLIYFQGTGAADDSGLPNDRFFAVRPEGSVSTLKIQRTERGDSAVYLCASSLQGAEEKLFFGSGTQLSVL.

The gene calls are TRBV28 and TRBJ1-1, with TRBD1 as a possible D gene (6 bases). This CDR3 contains 13 residues. V dropped 5 bases and J dropped 9 bases, with 16 bases sitting between them. Germline V gene sequence: CDR1 MDHEN, CDR2 SYDVKM. CDR3 DNA: TGTGCCAGCAGTCTGGTTACAGGGATTAAAGCTTTCTTT. Encoded protein: CASSLVTGIKAFF.

This chain connects TRBV12-5 to TRBJ2-3; D possibly corresponds to TRBD2 (5 bases). Germline-derived CDR1 and CDR2 are LGHNT and FRNRAP. This CDR3 has 14 residues. V was cut by 3 bases and J by 2 bases, with 9 bases left in between. The CDR3 DNA reads as TGTGCTAGTGGTTTCGGACTTCCCACAGATACGCAGTATTTT. Translating gives CASGFGLPTDTQYF.

This rearrangement joins TRBV5-1 to TRBJ1-4; possible D gene TRBD1, 5 bases. The length of the CDR3 is 15 residues. V lost 3 bases and J 4 bases, leaving 13 bases between the germline ends. Germline V gene sequence: CDR1 SGHRS, CDR2 YFSETQ. DNA for the CDR3: TGCGCCAGCAGCTATCTAACAGGAGATAATGAAAAACTGTTTTTT. Protein: CASSYLTGDNEKLFF.

CDR3 residues: CASQIGGFGYTF. CDR3 nucleotide sequence: TGTGCCAGCCAGATAGGGGGTTTTGGCTACACCTTC. The rearrangement links TRBV2 to TRBJ1-2; D is possibly TRBD1 (6 bases). Germline V gene sequence: CDR1 SNHLY, CDR2 FYNNEI. The germline V and J ends were trimmed by 8 bases and 7 bases, with 14 bases remaining between them. The CDR3 is made up of 12 amino acids.

V usage is TRBV5-1 and J usage is TRBJ2-3; possibly TRBD2 for D (6 bases). This CDR3 region has 15 residues. Germline CDR1 SGHRS, CDR2 YFSETQ. The germline V and J ends were trimmed by 1 base and 1 base, with 10 bases remaining between them. Here the CDR3 reads CASSLQASGTDTQYF. CDR3 in DNA: TGCGCCAGCAGCTTGCAGGCTAGCGGCACAGATACGCAGTATTTT.

The chain recombines TRBV10-1 with TRBJ1-1; maybe TRBD1 (5 bases). This CDR3 region has 13 residues. V was shortened by 6 bases and J by 7 bases, with 15 bases between the two germline ends. In germline, CDR1 is WNHNN, CDR2 SYGVQD (reference sequence). The CDR3 DNA follows: TGCGCCAGCAGATCCGACAGTGATCATGAAGCTTTCTTT. It yields the protein CASRSDSDHEAFF.

V and J are TRBV10-3 and TRBJ1-3; D uncertain. The CDR3 is 15 residues long. The V and J ends lost 0 bases and 1 base respectively, with 7 bases between them. Germline V CDR1 and CDR2: ENHRY, SYGVKD. CDR3 sequence: CAISESFLSGNTIYF. CDR3 sequence (DNA): TGTGCCATCAGTGAGTCTTTCCTTTCTGGAAACACCATATATTTT.

This clone has a handful of counts. The chain is built from TRBV14 and TRBJ2-5; TRBD2 aligns across 15 bases. The germline gives CDR1 SGHDN, CDR2 FVKESK. The CDR3 totals 19 residues. V lost 4 bases and J lost 5; bases outside the gene matches: 14. The CDR3 sequence: CASSRWTSGRAPGLETQYF. CDR3 nucleotide sequence: TGTGCCAGCAGCCGATGGACTAGCGGGAGGGCCCCGGGTTTGGAGACCCAGTACTTC.

The sample holds one count of this clone. The V and J genes are TRBV6-6 and TRBJ2-1; perhaps TRBD1 as D (6 bases). The CDR3 extends over 16 amino acids. With 2 bases removed from V and 5 bases from J, the gap between germline ends came to 16 bases. CDR1 and CDR2 (germline): MNHNY, SVGAGI (reference sequence). CDR3 bases: TGTGCCAGCAGTTACCGTCTCCGGACAGTGCACAATGAGCAGTTCTTC. It codes for CASSYRLRTVHNEQFF.

CDR3 residues: CASSSAAGAYEQYF. CDR3 DNA: TGCGCCAGCAGCTCTGCAGCGGGAGCTTACGAGCAGTACTTC. The genes are TRBV5-1 and TRBJ2-7; 8 bases line up with TRBD2. The CDR3 runs 14 residues. J lost 4 bases, V lost 3 bases, and 6 bases had no gene match. CDR1 and CDR2 from the germline V gene are SGHRS and YFSETQ.